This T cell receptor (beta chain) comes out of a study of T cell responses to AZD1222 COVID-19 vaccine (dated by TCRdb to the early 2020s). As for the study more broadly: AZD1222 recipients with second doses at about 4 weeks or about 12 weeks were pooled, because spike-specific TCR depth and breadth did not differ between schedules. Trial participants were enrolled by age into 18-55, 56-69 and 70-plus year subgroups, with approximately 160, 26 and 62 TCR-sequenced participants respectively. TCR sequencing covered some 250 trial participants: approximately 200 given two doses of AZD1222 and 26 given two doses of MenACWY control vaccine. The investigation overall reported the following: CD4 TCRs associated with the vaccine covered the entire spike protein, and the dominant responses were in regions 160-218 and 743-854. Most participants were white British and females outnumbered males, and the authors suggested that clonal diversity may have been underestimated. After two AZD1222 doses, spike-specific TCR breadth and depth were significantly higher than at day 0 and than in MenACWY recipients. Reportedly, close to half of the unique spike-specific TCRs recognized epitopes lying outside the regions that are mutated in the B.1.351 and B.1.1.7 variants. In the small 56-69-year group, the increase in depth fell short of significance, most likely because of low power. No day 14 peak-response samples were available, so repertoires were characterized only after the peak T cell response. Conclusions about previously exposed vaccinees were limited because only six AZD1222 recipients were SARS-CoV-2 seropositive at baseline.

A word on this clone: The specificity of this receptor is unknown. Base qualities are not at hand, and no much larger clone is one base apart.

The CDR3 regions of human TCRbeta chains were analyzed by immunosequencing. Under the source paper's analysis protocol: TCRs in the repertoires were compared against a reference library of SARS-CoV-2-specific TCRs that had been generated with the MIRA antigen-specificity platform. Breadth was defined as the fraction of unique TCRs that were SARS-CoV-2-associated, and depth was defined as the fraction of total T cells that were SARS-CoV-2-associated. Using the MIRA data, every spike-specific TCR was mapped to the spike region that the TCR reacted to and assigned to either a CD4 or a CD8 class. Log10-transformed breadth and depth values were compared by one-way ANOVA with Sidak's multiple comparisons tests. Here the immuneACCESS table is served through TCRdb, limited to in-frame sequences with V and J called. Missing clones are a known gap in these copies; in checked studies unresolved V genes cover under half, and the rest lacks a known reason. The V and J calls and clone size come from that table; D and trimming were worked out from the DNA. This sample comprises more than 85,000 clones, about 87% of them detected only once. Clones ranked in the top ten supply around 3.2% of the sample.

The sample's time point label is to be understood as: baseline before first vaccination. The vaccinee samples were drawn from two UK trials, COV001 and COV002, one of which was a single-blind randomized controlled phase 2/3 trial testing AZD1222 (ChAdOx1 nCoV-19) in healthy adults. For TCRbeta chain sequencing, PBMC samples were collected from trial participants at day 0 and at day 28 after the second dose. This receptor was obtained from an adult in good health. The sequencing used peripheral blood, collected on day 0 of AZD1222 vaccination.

The nucleotide sequence is given as TGCACCGACGACAGCCGGAGCACTGAAGCTTTCTTT. Translation gives CTDDSRSTEAFF. The chain is encoded by TRBV29-1 joined to TRBJ1-1; the D segment could be TRBD1, given 5 matching bases. CDR3 length: 12 amino acids, cysteine to phenylalanine. Only CDR3 DNA is held: 36 bases, read in frame from base 1. CDR1 and CDR2 are drawn from the germline V gene: SQVTM, ANQGSEA.